The 20 T cell receptor beta chains presented below share a single source sample, sequenced in a study of technical replicates of blood from several donors. The data were produced by immunoSEQ multiplex PCR, yet TCRdb's version contains in-frame clones alone and is incomplete. The sample contains about 80,000 clones, approximately 96% of which appear only once. Sequencing was carried out using T cells isolated from PBMCs. These receptors originate from a human donor in good health.

The chain couples TRBV25-1 to TRBJ1-1; D unclear. The CDR3 covers 14 residues. Germline V CDR1 and CDR2: MGHDK, SYGVNS. V dropped 8 bases and J dropped 1 base, with 14 bases sitting between them. The CDR3 sequence is CASGEVVGNTEAFF. The CDR3 nucleotides read TGTGCCAGCGGAGAGGTCGTGGGGAACACTGAAGCTTTCTTT.

This clone was recorded once. V and J are TRBV11-2 and TRBJ2-7, with TRBD2 identical over 7 bases. Trimming cost V 2 bases and J 2 bases; bases outside gene matches: 6. The V gene's germline CDR1 is SGHAT and CDR2 FQNNGV. This CDR3 spans 15 amino acids. The CDR3 reads CASSLNLADTYEQYF. The CDR3 coding sequence is TGTGCCAGCAGCTTAAATCTAGCGGACACCTACGAGCAGTACTTC.

The chain links TRBV7-9 to TRBJ2-7; TRBD1 matches 10 bases. Germline V lookup: CDR1 SEHNR, CDR2 FQNEAQ (reference sequence). This CDR3 has 15 amino acids. The V segment lost 5 bases and the J segment 0 bases; nucleotides outside the gene matches: 4. CDR3 sequence (DNA): TGTGCCAGCAGCCCACGGACAGGGGGCTCCTACGAGCAGTACTTC. Translated: CASSPRTGGSYEQYF.

This clone was seen a single time. The chain is built from TRBV2 and TRBJ2-5; 10 bases are shared with TRBD1. This CDR3 contains 17 residues. Germline V gene data show CDR1 as SNHLY and CDR2 as FYNNEI. Germline trimming cut 6 bases from V and 4 bases from J; bases unmatched to any gene: 14. The DNA of the CDR3 is TGTGCCAGCAGCCCCCTCTTACCGGGACAGGGGATAGAGACCCAGTACTTC. Translation gives CASSPLLPGQGIETQYF.

The rearrangement uses TRBV25-1 and TRBJ2-5; 8 nucleotides align to TRBD2. Germline V gene data show CDR1 as MGHDK and CDR2 as SYGVNS. The CDR3 runs to 15 residues. The V gene end was trimmed by 5 bases and the J gene end by 5 bases; junction bases not matched to a gene: 10. The CDR3 DNA reads as TGTGCCAGCAGTTCCGGGCGGGAGGATTGGGAGACCCAGTACTTC. Amino acids: CASSSGREDWETQYF.

This chain uses TRBV19 with TRBJ1-1; 10 positions agree with TRBD1. The CDR3 length is 13 residues. The germline V gene encodes CDR1 LNHDA and CDR2 SQIVND (reference sequence). The trim removed 8 bases at V and 4 bases at J, leaving 4 bases unmatched. CDR3 in DNA: TGTGCCAGTGGACAGGGGGTTGGCACTGAAGCTTTCTTT. Protein: CASGQGVGTEAFF.

The genes are TRBV27 and TRBJ2-5; 9 nucleotides line up with TRBD1. Unmatched junction bases numbered 7, after V lost 0 bases and J lost 5 bases. This CDR3 comprises 16 residues. Germline CDR1 is MNHEY and CDR2 is SMNVEV (reference sequence). CDR3 in DNA: TGTGCCAGCAGTTTATCGGAACAGGGGGCTAGCGAGACCCAGTACTTC. Its translation is CASSLSEQGASETQYF.

J is TRBJ2-1 and V is TRBV9, with 7 bases matching TRBD1. Germline loops: CDR1 SGDLS, CDR2 YYNGEE. The junction had 13 bases not matched to a gene; V was cut back by 4 bases and J by 6 bases. This CDR3 comprises 16 residues. The CDR3 DNA reads as TGTGCCAGCAGCACCCTCAGGGGGTCCAGGGGCAATGAGCAGTTCTTC. Residues: CASSTLRGSRGNEQFF.

The gene calls are TRBV4-1 and TRBJ1-1; no reliable D call. Germline assignment: CDR1 MGHRA and CDR2 YSYEKL. The CDR3 loop spans 14 amino acids. V was shortened by 4 bases and J by 3 bases, with 12 bases between the two germline ends. The CDR3 is CASSPSIGDTEAFF. For the CDR3, the DNA is TGCGCCAGCAGCCCCAGTATTGGAGACACTGAAGCTTTCTTT.

Points on this clone: Other DNA sequences within the sample encode an identical CDR3. The chain joins TRBV7-9 to TRBJ2-7; the D is unclear. The CDR3 extends over 11 amino acids. Germline lookup yields CDR1 SEHNR and CDR2 FQNEAQ (reference sequence). V was trimmed by 4 bases and J by 3 bases, leaving 4 bases between them. The CDR3 DNA is TGTGCCAGCAGCTCTTACTACGAGCAGTACTTC. Encoded protein: CASSSYYEQYF.

CDR3 region: CASSANPDRGEGTEAFF. The CDR3 DNA follows: TGTGCCAGCAGCGCTAACCCTGACAGGGGAGAGGGGACTGAAGCTTTCTTT. The chain employs TRBV9 and TRBJ1-1; 8 nucleotides line up with TRBD1. Germline loops: CDR1 SGDLS, CDR2 YYNGEE. The V segment lost 3 bases and the J segment 5 bases; nucleotides outside the gene matches: 15. The CDR3 loop spans 17 amino acids.

This chain links TRBV7-8 with TRBJ1-2; D is uncertain. V was pared by 5 bases and J by 4 bases, with 14 bases between. Germline lookup yields CDR1 SGHVS and CDR2 FQNEAQ. The CDR3 covers 14 residues. The CDR3 DNA is TGTGCCAGCAGCCATACCGAAGGGAGCTATGGCTACACCTTC. The encoded protein is CASSHTEGSYGYTF.

V usage is TRBV11-3 and J usage is TRBJ1-2; 10 bases agree with TRBD1. With V trimmed by 5 bases and J by 8 bases, 11 bases remained unmatched. Germline assignment: CDR1 SGHNT and CDR2 YENEEA. The CDR3 extends over 15 amino acids. The DNA for the CDR3 is TGTGCCAGCAGCCCATCAGGGACAGGGGACGGGGGCTACACCTTC. Its protein product is CASSPSGTGDGGYTF.

The chain uses TRBV7-6 and TRBJ2-1; 7 bases align to TRBD2. The CDR3 sequence is 16 residues long. Germline V gene sequence: CDR1 SGHVS, CDR2 FNYEAQ. The trim removed 2 bases at V and 0 bases at J, leaving 4 bases unmatched. DNA of the CDR3: TGTGCCAGCAGCTTATTAGGCGGGAGCTCCTACAATGAGCAGTTCTTC. Its translation: CASSLLGGSSYNEQFF.

The CDR3 region has the DNA TGTGCCAGCAGGCGGACAGGCTACGAGCAGTACTTC. It codes for CASRRTGYEQYF. The V and J genes are TRBV11-1 and TRBJ2-7; 7 bases align to TRBD1. Germline V gene lookup returns CDR1 SGHAT and CDR2 FQDESV (reference sequence). V gave up 6 bases and J gave up 3 bases; unmatched junction bases: 2. The CDR3 is 12 amino acids.

The chain combines TRBV27 with TRBJ2-1; 7 bases align to TRBD2. V lost 1 base, J lost 0 bases, and 3 bases stayed unmatched. The CDR3 totals 16 residues. Per germline, CDR1 MNHEY and CDR2 SMNVEV (reference sequence). CDR3 sequence: CASSLWGRASYNEQFF. In DNA form, the CDR3 reads TGTGCCAGCAGTTTATGGGGGAGGGCCTCCTACAATGAGCAGTTCTTC.

The chain has TRBV6-6 and TRBJ1-1; TRBD1 matches 9 bases. Germline V gene lookup returns CDR1 MNHNY and CDR2 SVGAGI (reference sequence). J gave up 4 bases and V 6 bases, and 9 bases lay outside the gene matches. This CDR3 has 15 amino acids. CDR3 protein: CASSYAPDRGTEAFF. The CDR3, as DNA: TGTGCCAGCAGCTACGCCCCGGACAGGGGCACTGAAGCTTTCTTT.

This clone was picked up one time. The J gene is TRBJ2-6, the V gene TRBV6-1, with 10 bases identical to TRBD1. Germline V gene lookup returns CDR1 MNHNS and CDR2 SASEGT. After removal of 2 bases from V and 0 bases from J, the junction contained 4 bases not matched to a gene. The CDR3 spans 18 residues. CDR3: CASSERTGGNSGANVLTF. In DNA form, the CDR3 reads TGTGCCAGCAGTGAAAGGACAGGGGGAAACTCTGGGGCCAACGTCCTGACTTTC.

In DNA form, the CDR3 reads TGTGCCAGCAGCCCGAGGACAGGGCTCGAGCAGTACTTC. Its protein is CASSPRTGLEQYF. The chain couples TRBV7-2 to TRBJ2-7, with 8 bases that match TRBD1. The CDR3 spans 13 residues. Per the germline V gene, CDR1 is SGHTA and CDR2 is FQGNSA. The V segment lost 5 bases and the J segment 6 bases; nucleotides outside the gene matches: 6.

V usage is TRBV2 and J usage is TRBJ2-6; 8 bases are a match to TRBD1. The CDR3 is made up of 16 amino acids. The V gene's germline CDR1 is SNHLY and CDR2 FYNNEI. Losses at the gene ends were 6 bases for V and 2 bases for J; bases not matched to a gene: 6. CDR3 residues: CASSYQGAAGANVLTF. The CDR3 coding sequence is TGTGCCAGCAGCTACCAGGGGGCGGCTGGGGCCAACGTCCTGACTTTC.